Each of the 25 T cell receptor beta chains below was sequenced from the same sample in a study of T cell clonality in common variable immunodeficiency. Profiling relied on immunoSEQ multiplex PCR, and the TCRdb table lists in-frame clones only, not all of them. The sample includes tens of thousands of clones, none of them occurring once. Sequenced: peripheral blood mononuclear cells. Receptor source: a person aged 18 to 75 in good health.

This clone was observed many times. The read ends 3 residues shy of where the CDR3 ends; the end is completed using the germline J gene. This rearrangement joins TRBV19 to TRBJ2-7; either TRBD1 or TRBD2 may fit D (5 bases each). Trimming removed 6 bases at V and 5 bases at J, with 23 bases between. CDR3 length equals 16 residues. Germline V gene data show CDR1 as LNHDA and CDR2 as SQIVND (reference sequence). CDR3 sequence: CASRPNVGQEAHEQYF. The sequenced part of the CDR3 DNA is TGTGCCAGTAGGCCCAACGTGGGGCAGGAGGCCCACGAG.

There are many counts of this clone. The CDR3 end lies 3 residues beyond the end of the read and is filled in from the germline J gene. The V gene is TRBV5-5, the J gene TRBJ2-1; D not certain. Trimming took off 1 base at V and 8 bases at J, with 4 bases between the two ends. Germline loops: CDR1 SGHKS, CDR2 YYEKEE (reference sequence). The CDR3 has 11 residues. CDR3 loop: CASSLRYEQFF. The sequenced part of the CDR3 DNA is TGTGCCAGCAGCTTGAGGTATGAG.

This clone was counted many times. CDR3 protein: CASREGVHEQFF. CDR3 DNA, as far as it was read: TGTGCCAGTAGAGAGGGCGTCCATGAG. The chain joins TRBV19 to TRBJ2-1; D might be TRBD2 (5 bases). The sequence runs out 3 residues before the end of the CDR3; the remainder is reconstructed from the germline J gene. Trimming stripped 6 bases from V and 8 bases from J, with 11 bases between. Looked up from germline, CDR1 is LNHDA and CDR2 is SQIVND (reference sequence). This CDR3 spans 12 amino acids.

This clone showed up many times. The sequenced part of the CDR3 DNA is TGCAGTGCTACCCCGACTGGGGAGACC. Its translation: CSATPTGET. The full CDR3 protein reads CSATPTGETQYF. The V call is TRBV20-1, the J call TRBJ2-5; D not certain. The read halts 3 residues ahead of the CDR3 end, with the missing end drawn from the germline J gene. Trimming pared 4 bases from V and 5 bases from J, leaving 11 bases between. The CDR3 consists of 12 residues. Germline CDR1 and CDR2: DFQATT and SNEGSKA (reference sequence).

This clone has ten or more counts. The sequenced fragment ends 3 residues before the CDR3 boundary, so the rest is inferred from the germline J gene. The J gene is TRBJ2-7, the V gene TRBV5-1; 7 nucleotides line up with TRBD2. The ends lost 2 bases at V and 2 bases at J; junction bases unmatched: 7. This CDR3 contains 15 residues. Germline CDR1 is SGHRS and CDR2 is YFSETQ. Partial CDR3 DNA: TGCGCCAGCAGCTTAACCCTAGCGGAGACCTACGAG. Protein: CASSLTLAETYE. The full-length CDR3 reads as CASSLTLAETYEQYF.

This clone was recorded at least ten times. The missing CDR3 end, 3 residues past where the read stops, is filled in from the germline J gene. This chain joins TRBV2 and TRBJ2-2; D might be TRBD1 (5 bases). This CDR3 spans 15 amino acids. The V and J ends lost 3 bases and 1 base respectively, with 9 bases between them. Germline V lookup: CDR1 SNHLY, CDR2 FYNNEI. CDR3 in amino acids: CASSERQGNTGELFF. CDR3 DNA, as far as it was read: TGTGCCAGCAGTGAGAGGCAGGGGAACACCGGGGAG.

This clone was seen ten or more times. The CDR3 end lies 3 residues beyond the end of the read and is filled in from the germline J gene. The V gene is TRBV10-1, the J gene TRBJ1-2; 12 nucleotides line up with TRBD1. Per germline, CDR1 WNHNN and CDR2 SYGVQD (reference sequence). There are 15 residues in the CDR3. The sequenced CDR3 bases are TGCGCCAGCTCCGAGTCCGGGACAGGGGGCGAGGGC. Translated: CASSESGTGGEG. The whole CDR3 reads CASSESGTGGEGYTF.

This clone was found many times. The read is 3 residues too short to cover the CDR3 end, so that end is filled in from the germline J gene. The genes are TRBV10-3 and TRBJ1-2, with a possible D match to TRBD1 (5 bases). Germline CDR1 is ENHRY and CDR2 is SYGVKD. V was pared by 4 bases and J by 3 bases, with 9 bases between. The CDR3 totals 13 residues. The part of the CDR3 DNA that was read is TGTGCCATCAGTGGGACAAATGACTATGGC. It encodes CAISGTNDYG. The complete CDR3 reads CAISGTNDYGYTF.

This clone was counted ten times or more. The observed sequence ends 3 residues before the CDR3 terminus, with the missing tail filled in from the germline J gene. The chain uses TRBV12-3 or TRBV12-4 and TRBJ2-5, with 12 bases identical to TRBD2. The V segment lost 11 bases and the J segment 5 bases; nucleotides outside the gene matches: 15. This CDR3 is 16 amino acids long. The CDR3 DNA, read in part, is TGTGCCGGACAACTAGCGGGAGGCCCTGGGTGGGAGACC. Encoded protein: CAGQLAGGPGWET. The whole CDR3 sequence reads CAGQLAGGPGWETQYF.

This clone was found many times. The CDR3 is cut off 3 residues early in the read; its end comes from the germline J gene. The chain combines TRBV5-5 with TRBJ1-5; the match to TRBD1 covers 7 bases. With 5 bases clipped from V and 4 bases from J, the junction kept 6 bases outside the gene matches. The germline V gene has CDR1 SGHKS and CDR2 YYEKEE (reference sequence). The CDR3 extends over 14 amino acids. The CDR3 reads CASSLGQVNQPQHF. The CDR3 DNA, read in part, is TGTGCCAGCAGTTTAGGACAGGTAAATCAGCCC.

This clone was seen repeatedly, ten times or more. The missing CDR3 end, 3 residues past where the read stops, is filled in from the germline J gene. The chain employs TRBV14 and TRBJ1-2; TRBD1 matches at 8 bases. The CDR3 is 17 residues long. Germline lookup yields CDR1 SGHDN and CDR2 FVKESK. CDR3 bases read: TGTGCCAGCAGCCAAGTCAGTACCGGGACAGGTGTCGTCGAC. The encoded protein is CASSQVSTGTGVVD. The CDR3 reads in full as CASSQVSTGTGVVDYTF.

This clone was detected many times. The read ends 3 residues early relative to the CDR3; the germline J gene fills the gap. This sequence joins TRBV7-2 and TRBJ2-1; 7 nucleotides agree with TRBD2. The CDR3 covers 15 residues. With 6 bases clipped from V and 5 bases from J, the junction kept 10 bases outside the gene matches. The germline V gene encodes CDR1 SGHTA and CDR2 FQGNSA. The CDR3 sequence: CASSPGLVSNNEQFF. The covered CDR3 bases are TGTGCCAGCAGTCCTGGACTAGTCTCGAACAATGAG.

This clone was recorded at least ten times. Read sequence stops 3 residues before the CDR3 end, and the germline J gene provides the missing end. The chain employs TRBV11-2 and TRBJ2-5; 14 bases fit TRBD2. CDR3 length equals 15 residues. The V gene end was trimmed by 4 bases and the J gene end by 5 bases; junction bases not matched to a gene: 3. Germline values: CDR1 SGHAT, CDR2 FQNNGV. The CDR3: CASSWTSGRQETQYF. The sequenced CDR3 bases are TGTGCCAGCAGCTGGACTAGCGGGAGGCAGGAGACC.

There are many counts of this clone. The CDR3 goes on 3 residues after the read ends, and that part is filled in from the germline J gene. The rearrangement uses TRBV28 and TRBJ2-7; weak D call: TRBD1 (5 bases). This CDR3 region has 14 residues. The ends were cut back, 2 bases at V and 2 bases at J, with 10 bases in the middle. Germline V lookup: CDR1 MDHEN, CDR2 SYDVKM. The sequenced CDR3 bases are TGTGCCAGCAGTTTAGAGGCAGGGCCCTACGAG. Residues: CASSLEAGPYE. The full-length CDR3 reads as CASSLEAGPYEQYF.

This clone was counted many times. The read terminates 3 residues before the CDR3 end, so the remaining end is supplied by the germline J gene. This chain uses TRBV5-1 with TRBJ2-4; perhaps TRBD2 as D (5 bases). Germline V gene sequence: CDR1 SGHRS, CDR2 YFSETQ. The CDR3 is 11 residues long. The covered CDR3 bases are TGCGCCAGCAGCGGAGACTATGGT. Protein product: CASSGDYG. The whole CDR3 sequence reads CASSGDYGQYF.

This clone was detected ten times or more. The read ends 3 residues before the CDR3 terminus; that terminus is restored from the germline J gene. This rearrangement joins TRBV20-1 to TRBJ1-6; D remains ambiguous. The CDR3 spans 17 residues. CDR1 and CDR2 (germline): DFQATT, SNEGSKA (reference sequence). V was trimmed by 0 bases and J by 0 bases, leaving 12 bases between them. The CDR3 sequence is CSAREDSSSSYNSPLHF. The covered CDR3 bases are TGCAGTGCTAGAGAGGACTCCTCGAGCTCCTATAATTCACCC.

This clone was counted many times. The CDR3 goes on 3 residues after the read ends, and that part is filled in from the germline J gene. The V gene is TRBV5-6, the J gene TRBJ2-5; TRBD1 matches 8 bases. Trimming cost V 1 base and J 5 bases; bases outside gene matches: 7. Germline V CDR1 and CDR2: SGHDT, YYEEEE. The CDR3 loop spans 15 amino acids. The CDR3 is CASSLIAGGRETQYF. The DNA read from the CDR3 is TGTGCCAGCAGCTTGATTGCAGGGGGCAGGGAGACC.

This clone was seen repeatedly, ten times or more. The read falls 3 residues short of the CDR3 end, and the missing part is taken from the germline J gene. This chain connects TRBV19 to TRBJ1-5, with TRBD1 matching 9 bases. The CDR3 sequence is 13 residues long. Germline loops: CDR1 LNHDA, CDR2 SQIVND (reference sequence). V was pared by 10 bases and J by 7 bases, with 8 bases of the junction left unmatched. The covered CDR3 bases are TGTGCCACTGACGGACAGGGGTACCAGCCC. Its translation is CATDGQGYQP. The whole CDR3 is CATDGQGYQPQHF.

At least ten counts were recorded for this clone. The CDR3 end lies 3 residues beyond the end of the read and is filled in from the germline J gene. The genes are TRBV18 and TRBJ1-1, with 9 bases that match TRBD1. V dropped 3 bases and J dropped 2; count of bases not matched to a gene: 4. Germline loops: CDR1 KGHSH, CDR2 LQKENI. CDR3 size: 15 residues. The sequenced part of the CDR3 DNA is TGTGCCAGCTCACCCACGGGACAGGGAAACACTGAA. It yields the protein CASSPTGQGNTE. The full CDR3 protein reads CASSPTGQGNTEAFF.

This clone was detected a few times. The read stops 3 residues short of the end of the CDR3; the missing end is completed from the germline J gene. V usage is TRBV2 and J usage is TRBJ1-5; D might be TRBD1 (5 bases). This CDR3 has 13 residues. Per the germline V gene, CDR1 is SNHLY and CDR2 is FYNNEI. V was shortened by 4 bases and J by 7 bases, with 11 bases between the two germline ends. The CDR3 sequence: CASSAGIGQPQHF. The covered CDR3 bases are TGTGCCAGCAGTGCAGGGATTGGGCAGCCC.

This clone was recorded at least ten times. The CDR3 is cut off 3 residues early in the read; its end comes from the germline J gene. This chain uses TRBV12-3 or TRBV12-4 with TRBJ2-3; D gene uncertain. Trimming pared 3 bases from V and 0 bases from J, leaving 10 bases between. This CDR3 contains 15 residues. The sequenced CDR3 bases are TGTGCCAGCAGTTTGGTCACCACTAGCACAGATACG. Translated, it gives CASSLVTTSTDT. The whole CDR3 region reads CASSLVTTSTDTQYF.

This clone came up many times. CDR3 loop: CSASRGRDQPQHF. CDR3 bases read: TGCAGTGCTAGCAGGGGTAGGGATCAGCCC. The genes are TRBV20-1 and TRBJ1-5; D may be TRBD1 (6 bases). From the germline J gene comes the end of the CDR3, since the read stops 3 residues before it. Trimming removed 3 bases at V and 5 bases at J, with 11 bases between. The CDR3 is made up of 13 amino acids. Germline V gene sequence: CDR1 DFQATT, CDR2 SNEGSKA (reference sequence).

The sample holds many counts of this clone. The read falls 3 residues short of the CDR3 end, and the missing part is taken from the germline J gene. This specimen includes other DNA sequences encoding the same CDR3. The chain is built from TRBV20-1 and TRBJ2-1; 11 bases are a match to TRBD2. The CDR3 contains 16 residues. The J segment lost 4 bases and the V segment lost 0 bases, leaving 5 bases of the junction unmatched. Germline CDR1 and CDR2: DFQATT and SNEGSKA (reference sequence). This chain's CDR3 is CSARDRLAGIYNEQFF. CDR3 DNA (partial): TGCAGTGCTAGAGACCGACTAGCGGGAATTTACAATGAG.

This clone was counted many times. Incomplete CDR3 DNA: TGTGCCAGCAGTGAGACTAGCGGGATCCCCAATGAG. Translated: CASSETSGIPNE. The whole CDR3 sequence is CASSETSGIPNEQFF. This sequence joins TRBV6-4 and TRBJ2-1, with 11 bases aligning to TRBD2. The read is 3 residues too short to cover the CDR3 end, so that end is filled in from the germline J gene. Germline CDR1 and CDR2: MRHNA and SNTAGT. V was pared by 3 bases and J by 6 bases, with 4 bases of the junction left unmatched. The CDR3 has 15 residues.

Ten or more counts support this clone. With the read ending 3 residues before the CDR3 end, the germline J gene is used to fill in that end. V is TRBV18 and J is TRBJ2-7; 8 bases agree with TRBD1. V trimming: 5 bases; J trimming: 3 bases; junction bases outside the gene matches: 12. The germline CDR1 and CDR2 sequences are KGHSH and LQKENI. The CDR3 length is 16 residues. CDR3 in amino acids: CASSSAPGQELYEQYF. The covered CDR3 bases are TGTGCCAGCTCATCCGCCCCGGGACAGGAGCTCTACGAG. The variable domain in full, completed from reference TRBV18 and TRBJ2-7, reads NAGVMQNPRHLVRRRGQEARLRCSPMKGHSHVYWYRQLPEEGLKFMVYLQKENIIDESGMPKERFSAEFPKEGPSILRIQQVVRGDSAAYFCASSSAPGQELYEQYFGPGTRLTVT.